Presented here are 13 T cell receptor beta chains from one specimen sequenced in a study of cytomegalovirus exposure and HLA in healthy donors. The PCR employed 60 Vbeta primers together with 13 Jbeta primers. Clones were read by immunoSEQ multiplex PCR, and TCRdb kept only the in-frame ones, dropping some. The data contain about 160,000 clones, roughly four fifths of them seen just once; the ten biggest clones take up 1%. Source material: PBMCs. The receptors were gathered from a woman aged 40 to 50 in good health and CMV-seronegative.

This chain links TRBV7-8 with TRBJ2-7, with D possibly TRBD1 on 5 matching bases. V was cut by 3 bases and J by 4 bases, with 13 bases left in between. Per germline, CDR1 SGHVS and CDR2 FQNEAQ. The CDR3 is made up of 14 amino acids. This chain's CDR3 is CASSLGPTAYEQYF. The DNA of the CDR3 is TGTGCCAGCAGCTTGGGCCCGACAGCTTACGAGCAGTACTTC.

The rearrangement joins TRBV30 to TRBJ2-3; D not resolved. The CDR3 covers 14 residues. Germline V gene data show CDR1 as GTSNPN and CDR2 as SVGIG (reference sequence). V lost 1 base and J 5 bases, leaving 13 bases between the germline ends. The CDR3 spells CAWSGQTSGDTQYF. The DNA for the CDR3 is TGTGCCTGGAGTGGGCAGACCTCAGGAGATACGCAGTATTTT.

A few counts support this clone. This rearrangement joins TRBV27 to TRBJ2-7, with TRBD1 identical over 10 bases. The germline V gene has CDR1 MNHEY and CDR2 SMNVEV (reference sequence). CDR3 size: 15 residues. V shed 5 bases and J 5 bases; nucleotides not matched to a gene: 9. The CDR3 DNA sequence: TGTGCCAGCAGTCTCACCGGGACAGGGGTGCACGAGCAGTACTTC. It specifies CASSLTGTGVHEQYF.

The genes are TRBV30 and TRBJ2-7, with 7 bases aligning to TRBD2. Germline V CDR1 and CDR2: GTSNPN, SVGIG (reference sequence). The V segment lost 0 bases and the J segment 0 bases; nucleotides outside the gene matches: 2. CDR3 length: 14 amino acids. The CDR3 sequence: CAWSVRGGSYEQYF. The CDR3 region has the DNA TGTGCCTGGAGTGTACGCGGGGGCTCCTACGAGCAGTACTTC. The variable domain in full, completed from reference TRBV30 and TRBJ2-7, reads SQTIHQWPATLVQPVGSPLSLECTVEGTSNPNLYWYRQAAGRGLQLLFYSVGIGQISSEVPQNLSASRPQDRQFILSSKKLLLSDSGFYLCAWSVRGGSYEQYFGPGTRLTVT.

The V call is TRBV5-1, the J call TRBJ2-1, with D possibly being TRBD2 (6 bases). This CDR3 region has 14 residues. V was shortened by 3 bases and J by 5 bases, with 12 bases between the two germline ends. In germline, CDR1 is SGHRS, CDR2 YFSETQ. CDR3 in DNA: TGCGCCAGCAGCTCCCGACTAGTAAACAATGAGCAGTTCTTC. Translated, it gives CASSSRLVNNEQFF.

V is TRBV9 and J is TRBJ1-5; D gene uncertain. Germline V gene sequence: CDR1 SGDLS, CDR2 YYNGEE. This CDR3 is built from 15 residues. The V end was cut by 0 bases, the J end by 0 bases, with 7 bases between. CDR3 DNA sequence: TGTGCCAGCAGCGTAGGCCCCTATAGCAATCAGCCCCAGCATTTT. Translation gives CASSVGPYSNQPQHF. Based on the CDR3 plus reference TRBV9 and TRBJ1-5, the full variable domain is DSGVTQTPKHLITATGQRVTLRCSPRSGDLSVYWYQQSLDQGLQFLIQYYNGEERAKGNILERFSAQQFPDLHSELNLSSLELGDSALYFCASSVGPYSNQPQHFGDGTRLSIL.

The chain is built from TRBV4-2 and TRBJ2-2; 11 bases align to TRBD2. The length of the CDR3 is 18 residues. V lost 9 bases and J lost 0; bases outside the gene matches: 12. CDR1 LGHNA and CDR2 YNFKEQ come from the germline V gene. CDR3 sequence (DNA): TGTGCCAGTAACCCGGGACTAGCGGATATAACGAACACCGGGGAGCTGTTTTTT. It is translated as CASNPGLADITNTGELFF.

The chain couples TRBV5-6 to TRBJ2-1, with 8 bases lining up with TRBD2. The germline V gene has CDR1 SGHDT and CDR2 YYEEEE. V lost 1 base to trimming and J lost 8 bases; unmatched junction nucleotides: 8. This CDR3 has 15 residues. CDR3 nucleotide sequence: TGTGCCAGCAGCTTGTTAGGCGGGAGGATATATGAGCAGTTCTTC. As protein: CASSLLGGRIYEQFF.

This clone showed up just a few times. The rearrangement uses TRBV4-1 and TRBJ1-1; D possibly corresponds to TRBD1 (6 bases). Germline V gene sequence: CDR1 MGHRA, CDR2 YSYEKL. V was trimmed by 0 bases and J by 2 bases, leaving 22 bases between them. The CDR3 loop spans 19 amino acids. The chain's CDR3 is CASSQDQRIGTRGNTEAFF. CDR3 coding DNA: TGCGCCAGCAGCCAAGATCAAAGGATTGGGACAAGGGGCAACACTGAAGCTTTCTTT.

This clone was picked up one time. The chain couples TRBV28 to TRBJ2-2; TRBD2 agrees at 12 bases. CDR3 length: 17 residues. The germline V gene encodes CDR1 MDHEN and CDR2 SYDVKM. Losses at the gene ends were 5 bases for V and 5 bases for J; bases not matched to a gene: 9. CDR3 coding DNA: TGTGCCAGCAGTCCTAGCGGGAGGGCCGTCGATACCGGGGAGCTGTTTTTT. It yields the protein CASSPSGRAVDTGELFF.

This clone has a handful of counts. The rearrangement joins TRBV7-2 to TRBJ1-5; 8 bases are a match to TRBD1. CDR1 and CDR2 (germline): SGHTA, FQGNSA. Losses at the gene ends were 4 bases for V and 2 bases for J; bases not matched to a gene: 1. This CDR3 is built from 14 residues. As DNA, the CDR3 is TGTGCCAGCAGCTCGACAGGGGGCAATCAGCCCCAGCATTTT. Residues: CASSSTGGNQPQHF.

This sequence joins TRBV7-6 and TRBJ1-5; no clear D. The CDR3 length is 13 residues. CDR1 is SGHVS and CDR2 is FNYEAQ in the germline V gene. The ends were cut back, 2 bases at V and 8 bases at J, with 10 bases in the middle. In DNA, the CDR3 is TGTGCCAGCAGCTTAAAGCCGGGAGAGCCCCAGCATTTT. As protein: CASSLKPGEPQHF.

This clone was seen more than once but under ten times. The V and J genes are TRBV4-1 and TRBJ2-5; TRBD2 aligns across 7 bases. J lost 1 base, V lost 3 bases, and 11 bases had no gene match. The CDR3 covers 17 residues. Per the germline V gene, CDR1 is MGHRA and CDR2 is YSYEKL. The CDR3: CASSHDRRWEGQETQYF. The CDR3 DNA reads TGCGCCAGCAGCCATGATAGGAGGTGGGAGGGCCAAGAGACCCAGTACTTC.